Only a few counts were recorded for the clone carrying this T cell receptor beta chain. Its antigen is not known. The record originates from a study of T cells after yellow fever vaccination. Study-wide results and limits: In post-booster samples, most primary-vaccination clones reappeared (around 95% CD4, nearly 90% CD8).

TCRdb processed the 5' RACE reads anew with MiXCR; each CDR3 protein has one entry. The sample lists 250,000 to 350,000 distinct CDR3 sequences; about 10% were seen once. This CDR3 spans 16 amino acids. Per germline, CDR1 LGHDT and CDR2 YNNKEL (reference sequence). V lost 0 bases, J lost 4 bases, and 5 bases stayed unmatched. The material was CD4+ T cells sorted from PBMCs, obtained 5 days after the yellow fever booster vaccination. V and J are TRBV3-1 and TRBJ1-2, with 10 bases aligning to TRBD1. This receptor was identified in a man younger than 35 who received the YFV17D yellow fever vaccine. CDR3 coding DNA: TGTGCCAGCAGCCAAGATGTCGGGACAGGGGTCTATGGCTACACCTTC. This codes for CASSQDVGTGVYGYTF.